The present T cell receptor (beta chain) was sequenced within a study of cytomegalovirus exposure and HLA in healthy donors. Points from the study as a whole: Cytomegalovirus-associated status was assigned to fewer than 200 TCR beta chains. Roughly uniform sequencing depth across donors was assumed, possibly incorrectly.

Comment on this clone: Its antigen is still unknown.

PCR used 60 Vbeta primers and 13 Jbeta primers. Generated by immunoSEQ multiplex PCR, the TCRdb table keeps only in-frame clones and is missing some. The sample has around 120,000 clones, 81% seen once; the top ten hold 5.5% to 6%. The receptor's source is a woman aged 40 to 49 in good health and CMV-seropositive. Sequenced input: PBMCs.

Here the CDR3 reads CASSQDLAGGSYEQYF. CDR3 nucleotides: TGTGCCAGCAGCCAAGATTTAGCGGGGGGCTCCTACGAGCAGTACTTC. The V call is TRBV4-2, the J call TRBJ2-7, with 10 bases fitting TRBD2. Germline V gene sequence: CDR1 LGHNA, CDR2 YNFKEQ. Trimming cost V 0 bases and J 0 bases; bases outside gene matches: 2. The length of the CDR3 is 16 residues.